The T cell receptor beta chain described here comes from a study of blood T cell repertoires in COVID-19. About the study: The study drew acute and convalescent COVID-19 samples from the United States, Italy and Spain. The cDNA or gDNA used as material had been derived from T cells, B-cell-depleted T cells, or PBMCs.

Per the original methods: For nucleated cells, counts were estimated from reference gene primer amplification. Repertoires were generated with immunoSEQ multiplex PCR, while TCRdb's copy carries only in-frame clones and drops some. That table supplies the V and J calls and clone size; D and trimming were determined from the DNA. The sample carries a few hundred thousand clones, about 79% recorded once. This CDR3 region has 16 residues. Trimming shortened V by 0 bases and J by 2 bases, and 13 bases separated the two germline ends. Germline CDR1 SGHDT, CDR2 YYEEEE. The receptor was isolated from an elderly man with acute or convalescent COVID-19. Material: peripheral blood. The rearrangement links TRBV5-6 to TRBJ2-3; D possibly corresponds to TRBD1 (6 bases). As DNA, the CDR3 is TGTGCCAGCAGCTTGGAGGGGACATTTCTCACAGATACGCAGTATTTT. This gives the protein CASSLEGTFLTDTQYF. Full variable domain (remainder filled in from reference TRBV5-6 and TRBJ2-3): DAGVTQSPTHLIKTRGQQVTLRCSPKSGHDTVSWYQQALGQGPQFIFQYYEEEERQRGNFPDRFSGHQFPNYSSELNVNALLLGDSALYLCASSLEGTFLTDTQYFGPGTRLTVL.